This entry lists 10 T cell receptor beta chains sequenced from one sample in a study of somatic mutations in T cells in chronic GVHD. Assay: immunoSEQ multiplex PCR; the TCRdb copy retains only in-frame clones and omits some. The table shows about 13,000 clones, with 78% occurring only once. The sequenced material came from Vbeta20-negative CD4+ T cells from blood. The receptors were sampled from a male patient aged 45-60 years with chronic graft-versus-host disease. A subset of T cells may come from the graft donor.

The count of this clone is one. The chain recombines TRBV19 with TRBJ2-1, with D possibly being TRBD2 (6 bases). The CDR3 contains 12 residues. Germline assignment: CDR1 LNHDA and CDR2 SQIVND (reference sequence). Trimming left V 1 base short and J 14 bases short, with 12 bases between. The CDR3 DNA is TGTGCCAGTAGTATAGTAGGGACTCAGAAGTTCTTC. Protein: CASSIVGTQKFF. Together with reference TRBV19 and TRBJ2-1, the CDR3 gives the full variable domain: DGGITQSPKYLFRKEGQNVTLSCEQNLNHDAMYWYRQDPGQGLRLIYYSQIVNDFQKGDIAEGYSVSREKKESFPLTVTSAQKNPTAFYLCASSIVGTQKFFGPGTRLTVL.

The rearrangement uses TRBV28 and TRBJ2-7, with 8 nucleotides matching TRBD1. The CDR3 consists of 14 residues. V trimming: 4 bases; J trimming: 6 bases; junction bases outside the gene matches: 8. Germline assignment: CDR1 MDHEN and CDR2 SYDVKM. CDR3 in amino acids: CASSSAADRGEQYF. CDR3 DNA sequence: TGTGCCAGCAGTTCAGCCGCCGACAGGGGCGAGCAGTACTTC.

The chain couples TRBV29-1 to TRBJ1-3; no reliable D call. Germline lookup yields CDR1 SQVTM and CDR2 ANQGSEA. Trimming removed 0 bases from V and 0 bases from J, with 9 bases in between. The CDR3 has 15 residues. The CDR3 DNA is TGCAGCGTTGAAGACGCCCTGAGCTCTGGAAACACCATATATTTT. As protein: CSVEDALSSGNTIYF.

The V and J genes are TRBV2 and TRBJ2-5, with TRBD1 matching 7 bases. The germline CDR1 and CDR2 sequences are SNHLY and FYNNEI. There are 17 residues in the CDR3. V trimming: 7 bases; J trimming: 2 bases; junction bases outside the gene matches: 16. The DNA of the CDR3 is TGTGCCAGCAAAGGGGACAGCAAGAATTCCCCACAAGAGACCCAGTACTTC. It codes for CASKGDSKNSPQETQYF. The complete variable domain, with remaining parts taken from reference TRBV2 and TRBJ2-5, reads EPEVTQTPSHQVTQMGQEVILRCVPISNHLYFYWYRQILGQKVEFLVSFYNNEISEKSEIFDDQFSVERPDGSNFTLKIRSTKLEDSAMYFCASKGDSKNSPQETQYFGPGTRLLVL.

This clone was recorded once. V gene TRBV18 combines with J gene TRBJ2-2, with TRBD1 identical over 10 bases. After removal of 3 bases from V and 7 bases from J, the junction contained 11 bases not matched to a gene. This CDR3 is built from 17 residues. In germline, CDR1 is KGHSH, CDR2 LQKENI. The CDR3 loop reads CASSPLGQGGFVGELFF. In nucleotides, the CDR3 is TGTGCCAGCTCACCTCTCGGACAGGGGGGCTTTGTCGGGGAGCTGTTTTTT.

Comment on this clone: This sample includes further DNA sequences coding for the same CDR3. V and J are TRBV18 and TRBJ1-5; perhaps TRBD1 as D (5 bases). This CDR3 has 15 residues. CDR1 KGHSH and CDR2 LQKENI come from the germline V gene. With 3 bases removed from V and 2 bases from J, the gap between germline ends came to 11 bases. The DNA for the CDR3 is TGTGCCAGCTCACCCGATCGGGGGGGCAATCAGCCCCAGCATTTT. Its protein is CASSPDRGGNQPQHF. The complete variable domain, with remaining parts taken from reference TRBV18 and TRBJ1-5, reads NAGVMQNPRHLVRRRGQEARLRCSPMKGHSHVYWYRQLPEEGLKFMVYLQKENIIDESGMPKERFSAEFPKEGPSILRIQQVVRGDSAAYFCASSPDRGGNQPQHFGDGTRLSIL.

The chain combines TRBV11-1 with TRBJ2-5; 7 bases match TRBD1. V lost 1 base to trimming and J lost 11 bases; unmatched junction nucleotides: 16. The CDR3 contains 16 residues. Germline V gives CDR1 SGHAT, CDR2 FQDESV (reference sequence). Here the CDR3 reads CASSLVAGGERTKQYF. The CDR3 nucleotides read TGTGCCAGCAGCTTAGTTGCAGGGGGTGAGCGTACGAAGCAGTACTTC.

The V call is TRBV7-2, the J call TRBJ2-2; maybe TRBD1 (5 bases). Germline assignment: CDR1 SGHTA and CDR2 FQGNSA. V dropped 3 bases and J dropped 7 bases, with 12 bases sitting between them. This CDR3 has 14 amino acids. The CDR3 sequence is CASSFAGSSGELFF. The CDR3 DNA sequence: TGTGCCAGCAGCTTTGCAGGGTCTAGCGGGGAGCTGTTTTTT.

This chain connects TRBV4-3 to TRBJ2-1; the match to TRBD2 covers 8 bases. Germline assignment: CDR1 LGHNA and CDR2 YSLEER. The length of the CDR3 is 16 residues. V lost 1 base to trimming and J lost 5 bases; unmatched junction nucleotides: 7. CDR3 protein: CASSQVAGGRHNEQFF. CDR3 DNA sequence: TGCGCCAGCAGCCAAGTTGCTGGCGGGAGGCACAATGAGCAGTTCTTC.

The chain is built from TRBV15 and TRBJ1-1; a weak D match, TRBD1 (6 bases). The CDR3 contains 15 residues. Trimming removed 0 bases from V and 6 bases from J, with 14 bases in between. The germline V gene has CDR1 LNHNV and CDR2 YYDKDF (reference sequence). CDR3 residues: CATSRDRETGAEAFF. For the CDR3, the DNA is TGTGCCACCAGCAGAGATCGAGAGACAGGCGCTGAAGCTTTCTTT.